Sequencing of this T cell receptor beta chain was carried out in a study of blood T cell repertoires in COVID-19. Profiling relied on immunoSEQ multiplex PCR, and the TCRdb table lists in-frame clones only, not all of them. This repertoire shows some 250,000 clones, approximately 85% found once; its top ten account for 1.9%. The TCR comes from a woman aged 50 to 65 who had recovered from COVID-19. Sequencing input: PBMCs or T cells enriched from blood (not recorded which).

This CDR3 reads CASSTGGWNTEAFF. CDR3 sequence (DNA): TGTGCCAGCAGCACAGGGGGCTGGAACACTGAAGCTTTCTTT. The V and J genes are TRBV7-9 and TRBJ1-1; 9 bases are a match to TRBD1. Germline values: CDR1 SEHNR, CDR2 FQNEAQ (reference sequence). The trim removed 5 bases at V and 1 base at J, leaving 2 bases unmatched. This CDR3 has 14 residues.